This passage covers 14 T cell receptor beta chains from one sample sequenced in a study of type 1 and type 2 diabetes patients. PCR was run on genomic DNA. Amplification of the beta chain CDR3 used 30 forward and 13 reverse multiplex primers. MiXCR, applied by TCRdb to the multiplex PCR reads, yields one record per CDR3 protein. Among 250,000 or so distinct CDR3 sequences listed, around 50% were seen once. Input material: peripheral blood mononuclear cells (PBMCs). The source is a man between 18 and 29 years old with type 2 diabetes.

The chain recombines TRBV7-2 with TRBJ2-5, with 8 bases lining up with TRBD2. Germline V lookup: CDR1 SGHTA, CDR2 FQGNSA. The CDR3 has 18 residues. The ends lost 1 base at V and 3 bases at J; junction bases unmatched: 13. Here the CDR3 reads CASSLEPLTTSEKETQYF. The CDR3 bases are TGTGCCAGCAGCTTAGAACCCCTCACGACTAGCGAAAAAGAGACCCAGTACTTC.

This chain joins TRBV10-3 and TRBJ2-7; D possibly uses TRBD1 or TRBD2 (5 bases each). V was pared by 3 bases and J by 4 bases, with 13 bases between. CDR1 is ENHRY and CDR2 is SYGVKD in the germline V gene. The CDR3 contains 14 residues. The CDR3 nucleotides are TGTGCCATCAGTGACGCCGGGGCGTTATACGAGCAGTACTTC. Translated, it gives CAISDAGALYEQYF.

The V and J genes are TRBV20-1 and TRBJ2-7; D not certain. This CDR3 is 15 amino acids long. Germline CDR1 DFQATT, CDR2 SNEGSKA (reference sequence). Deletions cut 5 bases from V and 3 bases from J, with 20 bases between. The CDR3: CSAPPERNNLYEQYF. DNA for the CDR3: TGCAGTGCTCCCCCCGAAAGGAACAACCTCTACGAGCAGTACTTC.

In its sample, this clonotype was seen a few times. The chain recombines TRBV4-1 with TRBJ1-1; the D is unclear. Germline CDR1 and CDR2: MGHRA and YSYEKL. V was trimmed by 1 base and J by 4 bases, leaving 10 bases between them. This CDR3 has 14 residues. The CDR3, as DNA: TGCGCCAGCAGCCAAGCCCGGGTCGGCACTGAAGCTTTCTTT. Translation: CASSQARVGTEAFF.

This clonotype was recorded a few times. The chain recombines TRBV12-5 with TRBJ2-2; D not resolved. V shed 0 bases and J shed 3 bases, with 5 bases lying between them. The CDR3 sequence is 14 residues long. Germline V CDR1 and CDR2: LGHNT, FRNRAP. The CDR3 sequence: CASGLVMDTGELFF. In nucleotides, the CDR3 is TGTGCTAGTGGTTTGGTAATGGACACCGGGGAGCTGTTTTTT.

V gene TRBV2 combines with J gene TRBJ1-5, with D perhaps matching TRBD1 (6 bases). CDR1 and CDR2 (germline): SNHLY, FYNNEI. V was shortened by 2 bases and J by 0 bases, with 17 bases between the two germline ends. This CDR3 region has 18 residues. CDR3 sequence: CASSESGVVRNSNQPQHF. In DNA form, the CDR3 reads TGTGCCAGCAGTGAATCAGGGGTGGTTCGAAATAGCAATCAGCCCCAGCATTTT. Filled out from reference TRBV2 and TRBJ1-5, the complete variable domain reads EPEVTQTPSHQVTQMGQEVILRCVPISNHLYFYWYRQILGQKVEFLVSFYNNEISEKSEIFDDQFSVERPDGSNFTLKIRSTKLEDSAMYFCASSESGVVRNSNQPQHFGDGTRLSIL.

This clonotype was counted a few times. The J gene is TRBJ1-1, the V gene TRBV7-2, with a weak D call TRBD1 (5 bases). This CDR3 region has 15 residues. V was trimmed by 0 bases and J by 5 bases, leaving 13 bases between them. CDR1 is SGHTA and CDR2 is FQGNSA in the germline V gene. CDR3 region: CASSLAAGMGTEAFF. The CDR3 nucleotides read TGTGCCAGCAGCTTAGCGGCAGGGATGGGTACTGAAGCTTTCTTT.

In this sample, this clonotype turned up once. The chain combines TRBV7-6 with TRBJ2-1; unclear D gene. In germline, CDR1 is SGHVS, CDR2 FNYEAQ. The CDR3 is 14 amino acids. Trimming left V 8 bases short and J 0 bases short, with 11 bases between. This CDR3 reads CASAPVGSYNEQFF. CDR3 bases: TGTGCCAGCGCACCCGTGGGCTCCTACAATGAGCAGTTCTTC.

The rearrangement links TRBV10-1 to TRBJ1-6; D ambiguous. This CDR3 is 13 amino acids long. V gave up 3 bases and J gave up 9 bases, with 9 bases separating them. CDR1 is WNHNN and CDR2 is SYGVQD in the germline V gene (reference sequence). The CDR3 is CASSEDWVSPLHF. The CDR3 coding sequence is TGCGCCAGCAGTGAAGATTGGGTTTCACCCCTCCACTTT.

The genes are TRBV20-1 and TRBJ2-7; maybe TRBD2 (6 bases). V lost 3 bases to trimming and J lost 6 bases, with 18 bases between them. CDR1 DFQATT and CDR2 SNEGSKA come from the germline V gene (reference sequence). The CDR3 length is 14 residues. The CDR3 is CSARDSQLALEQYF. As DNA, the CDR3 is TGCAGTGCTAGGGATTCGCAGCTAGCGCTCGAGCAGTACTTC.

This clonotype was observed a few times. This chain joins TRBV15 and TRBJ2-3; tentatively, D is TRBD2 (5 bases). The V end was cut by 1 base, the J end by 7 bases, with 9 bases between. The CDR3 spans 13 residues. The germline V gene has CDR1 LNHNV and CDR2 YYDKDF (reference sequence). The CDR3 DNA follows: TGTGCCACCAGCAGAGGAACGGACTATACGCAGTATTTT. It encodes CATSRGTDYTQYF. Full variable domain (rest looked up from reference TRBV15 and TRBJ2-3): DAMVIQNPRYQVTQFGKPVTLSCSQTLNHNVMYWYQQKSSQAPKLLFHYYDKDFNNEADTPDNFQSRRPNTSFCFLDIRSPGLGDTAMYLCATSRGTDYTQYFGPGTRLTVL.

V and J are TRBV7-8 and TRBJ2-3; 8 nucleotides line up with TRBD2. This CDR3 comprises 13 residues. V lost 5 bases, J lost 6 bases, and 4 bases stayed unmatched. The germline gives CDR1 SGHVS, CDR2 FQNEAQ. In DNA, the CDR3 is TGTGCCAGCAGCCGACTAGCGTGGGATACGCAGTATTTT. It is translated as CASSRLAWDTQYF.

This chain links TRBV30 with TRBJ2-1; 8 bases fit TRBD2. V lost 2 bases to trimming and J lost 7 bases; unmatched junction nucleotides: 13. The CDR3 loop spans 16 amino acids. Germline V gives CDR1 GTSNPN, CDR2 SVGIG (reference sequence). The DNA for the CDR3 is TGTGCCTGGAGTAACGGGGGACTAGTGGGACATAATGAGCAGTTCTTC. Translation: CAWSNGGLVGHNEQFF.

This clonotype was detected once. This chain links TRBV7-9 with TRBJ2-1; D is uncertain. CDR1 is SEHNR, CDR2 FQNEAQ, per germline (reference sequence). V lost 4 bases to trimming and J lost 12 bases, with 16 bases between them. This CDR3 comprises 13 residues. The CDR3 bases are TGTGCCAGCAGCTCCTCGGGCCTCGGTGGGCAGTTCTTC. Residues: CASSSSGLGGQFF.